Shown below are 28 T cell receptor beta chains from a single sample sequenced in a study of post-analysis software for immune sequencing data. No cognate antigen is known for these TCRs. Study conclusions and caveats: Roughly five TRBV segments, including TRBV5-6, TRBV5-1 and TRBV20-1, were more frequent in patients than controls.

cDNA libraries for TCR beta contained unique molecular identifiers. TCRdb processed the PCR reads anew with MiXCR; each CDR3 protein has one entry. The sample has 750,000 to 950,000 distinct CDR3 sequences; under 60% are singletons. Sequencing was performed on blood. The receptors were gathered from a girl aged 10 to 17 with multiple sclerosis.

The CDR3 DNA reads TGTGCCAGCAGCCAGGACAGCCCCTACGAGCAGTACTTC. Translating it yields CASSQDSPYEQYF. The chain carries TRBV7-9 and TRBJ2-7; maybe TRBD1 (6 bases). The length of the CDR3 is 13 residues. Germline V lookup: CDR1 SEHNR, CDR2 FQNEAQ (reference sequence). The V gene lost 5 bases and the J gene lost 2 bases, with 10 bases spanning the gap.

The chain uses TRBV12-3 or TRBV12-4 and TRBJ2-1; the D gene is possibly TRBD2 (5 bases). The V gene lost 3 bases and the J gene lost 2 bases, with 14 bases spanning the gap. The CDR3 sequence is 16 residues long. The CDR3 protein is CASSFGEPLTYNEQFF. The CDR3 DNA reads as TGTGCCAGCAGTTTTGGGGAGCCACTTACCTACAATGAGCAGTTCTTC.

The table lists this clonotype with a count of one. The rearrangement links TRBV9 to TRBJ2-7, with a weak D call TRBD2 (6 bases). From germline, CDR1 is SGDLS and CDR2 YYNGEE. V lost 3 bases, J lost 3 bases, and 16 bases lay in between. The CDR3 spans 15 residues. CDR3 amino acids: CASSAPEGGIYEQYF. Written as DNA, the CDR3 is TGTGCCAGCAGCGCCCCCGAGGGAGGTATCTACGAGCAGTACTTC.

This clonotype was detected only once. The rearrangement uses TRBV2 and TRBJ2-1; D is possibly TRBD1 (5 bases). The germline V and J ends were trimmed by 7 bases and 8 bases, with 12 bases remaining between them. Germline-derived CDR1 and CDR2 are SNHLY and FYNNEI. The CDR3 covers 12 residues. This CDR3 reads CASKGVVDEQFF. The CDR3 DNA is TGTGCCAGCAAAGGGGTGGTGGATGAGCAGTTCTTC.

This clonotype was seen only a few times. This chain joins TRBV10-3 and TRBJ1-1; D gene ambiguous. The CDR3 runs to 13 residues. In germline, CDR1 is ENHRY, CDR2 SYGVKD. Trimming stripped 6 bases from V and 1 base from J, with 9 bases between. The CDR3 region has the DNA TGTGCCATCAGATATGACTGGAACACTGAAGCTTTCTTT. Protein product: CAIRYDWNTEAFF.

Worth noting for this clonotype: Being one base from a much bigger clone, this may be a read error. The chain uses TRBV29-1 and TRBJ2-3; D may be TRBD2 (6 bases). CDR3 length: 14 amino acids. The germline gives CDR1 SQVTM, CDR2 ANQGSEA. CDR3 in DNA: TGCAGCGTTGGGAGGGCCGCTAGCACAGATGCGCAGTATTTT. Its protein product is CSVGRAASTDAQYF.

This clonotype was observed once. CDR3 nucleotides: TGCAGTGCTAGAGATCCCTCCCCATTACAGGGGGCAGGGGAGACCCAGTACTTC. It translates to CSARDPSPLQGAGETQYF. The chain combines TRBV20-1 with TRBJ2-5, with 9 bases matching TRBD1. The germline V gene has CDR1 DFQATT and CDR2 SNEGSKA (reference sequence). With V trimmed by 0 bases and J by 5 bases, 16 bases remained unmatched. The CDR3 has 18 residues.

This chain links TRBV7-9 with TRBJ2-3; 11 bases line up with TRBD2. Trimming removed 2 bases from V and 4 bases from J; junction bases left unmatched: 11. Germline lookup yields CDR1 SEHNR and CDR2 FQNEAQ (reference sequence). The CDR3 totals 18 residues. The CDR3 reads CASSLMVLAGGGPDTQYF. As DNA, the CDR3 is TGTGCCAGCAGCTTAATGGTGCTAGCGGGGGGTGGCCCAGATACGCAGTATTTT.

The chain employs TRBV29-1 and TRBJ1-1, with 9 bases lining up with TRBD1. The CDR3 totals 18 residues. Germline CDR1 SQVTM, CDR2 ANQGSEA. J gave up 13 bases and V 3 bases, and 27 bases lay outside the gene matches. CDR3 loop: CSVEGMGDRDFPTLKLFF. CDR3 sequence (DNA): TGCAGCGTTGAGGGGATGGGGGACAGGGATTTCCCCACACTGAAGCTTTTCTTT.

V and J are TRBV7-2 and TRBJ1-2, with D maybe TRBD1 (6 bases). Trimming removed 0 bases from V and 8 bases from J, with 13 bases in between. The length of the CDR3 is 14 residues. In germline, CDR1 is SGHTA, CDR2 FQGNSA. CDR3 region: CASSLAVAGGGYTF. The CDR3 DNA reads as TGTGCCAGCAGCTTAGCAGTGGCGGGGGGCGGCTACACCTTC.

This clonotype was seen a handful of times. The gene calls are TRBV6-2 or TRBV6-3 and TRBJ2-7, with a weak D call TRBD2 (6 bases). Trimming removed 0 bases from V and 2 bases from J, with 11 bases in between. Germline V gene data show CDR1 as MNHEY and CDR2 as SVGEGT. This CDR3 has 15 residues. Here the CDR3 reads CASSYSRREAYEQYF. The CDR3 DNA sequence: TGTGCCAGCAGTTACTCGCGGAGGGAGGCCTACGAGCAGTACTTC.

Only a few counts were recorded for this clonotype. This chain connects TRBV5-1 to TRBJ2-3; tentatively, D is TRBD2 (6 bases). This CDR3 region has 15 residues. Per germline, CDR1 SGHRS and CDR2 YFSETQ. V was trimmed by 2 bases and J by 7 bases, leaving 17 bases between them. CDR3 nucleotides: TGCGCCAGCAGCTTCCGCGGGATACCAGCTAATACGCAGTATTTT. It translates to CASSFRGIPANTQYF.

This clonotype was recorded only once. The CDR3 DNA follows: TGTGCCAGCAGGATGGACGCTAGCAATCAGCCCCAGCATTTT. Translation gives CASRMDASNQPQHF. The rearrangement links TRBV6-5 to TRBJ1-5; no firm D call. Germline V CDR1 and CDR2: MNHEY, SVGAGI. Trimming took off 6 bases at V and 0 bases at J, with 9 bases between the two ends. This CDR3 is built from 14 residues.

In nucleotides, the CDR3 is TGTGCCACCAGTGAGGGCCTCACGTACCGAGAGACCCAGTACTTC. Translating it yields CATSEGLTYRETQYF. The J gene is TRBJ2-5, the V gene TRBV24-1, with no clear D. V was trimmed by 4 bases and J by 4 bases, leaving 15 bases between them. Germline V gives CDR1 KGHDR, CDR2 SFDVKD. This CDR3 region has 15 residues.

Only a few counts were recorded for this clonotype. The V gene is TRBV29-1, the J gene TRBJ2-5, with no clear D. The CDR3 is made up of 12 amino acids. V lost 4 bases and J 1 base, leaving 7 bases between the germline ends. The germline V gene has CDR1 SQVTM and CDR2 ANQGSEA. The CDR3 DNA reads TGCAGCGTTGCGCGCGTCCAAGAGACCCAGTACTTC. The encoded protein is CSVARVQETQYF.

The rearrangement links TRBV10-3 to TRBJ1-1, with D perhaps matching TRBD1 (5 bases). Trimming shortened V by 8 bases and J by 2 bases, and 12 bases separated the two germline ends. The CDR3 runs to 13 residues. CDR1 ENHRY and CDR2 SYGVKD come from the germline V gene. In DNA form, the CDR3 reads TGTGCCATCGCCCAGGGAGCCAACACTGAAGCTTTCTTT. It encodes CAIAQGANTEAFF.

The chain links TRBV7-9 to TRBJ2-3; D gene ambiguous. The CDR3 length is 13 residues. The V gene lost 1 base and the J gene lost 4 bases, with 6 bases spanning the gap. Germline V gene lookup returns CDR1 SEHNR and CDR2 FQNEAQ (reference sequence). CDR3 nucleotide sequence: TGTGCCAGCAGCTTAGTTGTGGCAGATACGCAGTATTTT. It encodes CASSLVVADTQYF.

The chain carries TRBV6-1 and TRBJ1-5, with D perhaps TRBD1 (5 bases). Looked up from germline, CDR1 is MNHNS and CDR2 is SASEGT. This CDR3 region has 16 residues. V gave up 8 bases and J gave up 2 bases, with 19 bases separating them. CDR3 sequence: CASSTLGLGGNQPQHF. The CDR3 DNA is TGTGCCAGCTCCACTCTGGGGCTTGGGGGCAATCAGCCCCAGCATTTT.

The chain recombines TRBV2 with TRBJ2-5; D gene unclear. Trimming removed 8 bases at V and 5 bases at J, with 12 bases between. CDR1 and CDR2 (germline): SNHLY, FYNNEI. This CDR3 contains 12 residues. The CDR3 protein is CASVRVVETQYF. In DNA, the CDR3 is TGTGCCAGCGTAAGGGTGGTGGAGACCCAGTACTTC.

The chain recombines TRBV15 with TRBJ2-1, with 12 bases that match TRBD2. CDR1 and CDR2 (germline): LNHNV, YYDKDF (reference sequence). The junction had 4 bases not matched to a gene; V was cut back by 0 bases and J by 4 bases. The CDR3 loop spans 17 amino acids. The CDR3 sequence: CATSRDIGLAGYNEQFF. CDR3 DNA sequence: TGTGCCACCAGCAGAGATATTGGACTAGCGGGATACAATGAGCAGTTCTTC.

This clonotype was detected only a few times. The chain is built from TRBV15 and TRBJ2-5; D may be TRBD1 (6 bases). With 1 base removed from V and 1 base from J, the gap between germline ends came to 10 bases. Germline CDR1 reads LNHNV; CDR2 reads YYDKDF (reference sequence). CDR3 length equals 15 residues. CDR3 bases: TGTGCCACCAGCAGAGGTAGGACAGCCCAAGAGACCCAGTACTTC. Translation gives CATSRGRTAQETQYF.

The rearrangement links TRBV29-1 to TRBJ2-3, with D perhaps matching TRBD1 (5 bases). V dropped 6 bases and J dropped 0 bases, with 16 bases sitting between them. This CDR3 spans 15 amino acids. Germline-derived CDR1 and CDR2 are SQVTM and ANQGSEA. The CDR3 region has the DNA TGCAGCGTCCTAGGGGAACCCTTTAGCACAGATACGCAGTATTTT. Translation gives CSVLGEPFSTDTQYF.

The chain links TRBV20-1 to TRBJ2-4; possible D gene TRBD1, 5 bases. The J call could be wrong; TRBJ2-7 is a better fit for the DNA end. Germline V gives CDR1 DFQATT, CDR2 SNEGSKA (reference sequence). The CDR3 runs to 13 residues. CDR3 nucleotides: TGCAGTGCCCCGGACGTTGGGGCGAACGAGCAGTACTTC. As protein: CSAPDVGANEQYF.

This chain connects TRBV19 to TRBJ1-2; D is perhaps TRBD1 (5 bases). The CDR3 length is 12 residues. The germline V gene has CDR1 LNHDA and CDR2 SQIVND (reference sequence). The V end lost 6 bases, the J end lost 5 bases, and 10 bases lay between the germline ends. The CDR3 DNA reads as TGTGCCAGTAGAGACGGGGGATATGGCTACACCTTC. Amino acids: CASRDGGYGYTF.

This clonotype came up a few times. V gene TRBV12-3 or TRBV12-4 combines with J gene TRBJ2-1; possible D gene TRBD1, 6 bases. V was shortened by 4 bases and J by 0 bases, with 22 bases between the two germline ends. CDR3 size: 19 residues. Here the CDR3 DNA reads TGTGCCAGCAGTTACGAATGGGACAACCCGCCAAGCTCCTACAATGAGCAGTTCTTC. This codes for CASSYEWDNPPSSYNEQFF.

V and J are TRBV6-2 or TRBV6-3 and TRBJ2-3; TRBD1 matches 7 bases. Germline CDR1 and CDR2: MNHEY and SVGEGT. The CDR3 sequence is 17 residues long. The ends lost 0 bases at V and 4 bases at J; junction bases unmatched: 10. The CDR3 sequence: CASSYSSAGGFPDTQYF. For the CDR3, the DNA is TGTGCCAGCAGTTACTCGAGTGCAGGGGGATTCCCAGATACGCAGTATTTT.

The V gene is TRBV7-9, the J gene TRBJ1-2; a possible D gene is TRBD1 (6 bases). Germline CDR1 is SEHNR and CDR2 is FQNEAQ (reference sequence). V gave up 4 bases and J gave up 6 bases, with 12 bases separating them. The CDR3 runs to 13 residues. The CDR3 DNA reads TGTGCCAGCAGCTACCCGGGGGCGGATGGCTACACCTTC. This sequence encodes CASSYPGADGYTF.

The gene calls are TRBV7-9 and TRBJ2-3, with 7 positions matching TRBD2. Germline loops: CDR1 SEHNR, CDR2 FQNEAQ (reference sequence). This CDR3 region has 16 residues. J lost 0 bases, V lost 4 bases, and 7 bases had no gene match. CDR3 coding DNA: TGTGCCAGCAGCTCTTCCGGGAGGAGTAGCACAGATACGCAGTATTTT. Its translation is CASSSSGRSSTDTQYF.